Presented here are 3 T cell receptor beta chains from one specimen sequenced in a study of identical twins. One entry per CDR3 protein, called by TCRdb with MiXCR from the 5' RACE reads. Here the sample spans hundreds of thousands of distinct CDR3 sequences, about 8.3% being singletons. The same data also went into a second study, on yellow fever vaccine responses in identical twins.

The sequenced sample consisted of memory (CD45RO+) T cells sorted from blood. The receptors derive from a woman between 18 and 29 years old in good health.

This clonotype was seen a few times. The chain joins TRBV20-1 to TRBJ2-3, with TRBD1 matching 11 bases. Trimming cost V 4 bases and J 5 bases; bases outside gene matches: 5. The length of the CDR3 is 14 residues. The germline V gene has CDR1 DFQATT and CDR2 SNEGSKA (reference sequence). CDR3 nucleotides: TGCAGTGCTATAGGACAGGGGGCCGAAGATACGCAGTATTTT. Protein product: CSAIGQGAEDTQYF.

In DNA form, the CDR3 reads TGCAGTGCTACGACAGGGGGCCGTAACAATGAGCAGTTCTTC. Amino acid sequence: CSATTGGRNNEQFF. J is TRBJ2-1 and V is TRBV20-1; 10 bases are a match to TRBD1. Losses at the gene ends were 4 bases for V and 5 bases for J; bases not matched to a gene: 5. There are 14 residues in the CDR3. CDR1 and CDR2 from the germline V gene are DFQATT and SNEGSKA (reference sequence).

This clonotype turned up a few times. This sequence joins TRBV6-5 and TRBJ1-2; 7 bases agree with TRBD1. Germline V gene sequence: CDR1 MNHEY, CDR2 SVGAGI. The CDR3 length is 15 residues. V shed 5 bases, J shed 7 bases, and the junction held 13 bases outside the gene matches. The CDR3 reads CASSNHPGGLGGYTF. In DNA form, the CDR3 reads TGTGCCAGCAGTAACCATCCAGGGGGTTTGGGTGGCTACACCTTC.